One and the same sample provided the 11 T cell receptor beta chains below, sequenced in a study of type 1 regulatory T cells. TCRdb reprocessed the reads with MiXCR, giving one entry per CDR3 protein. The table lists some 100,000 distinct CDR3 sequences, roughly 30% of them singletons. The specimen sequenced was CD4+ T cells, either the whole sample or a sorted fraction (not recorded which). The receptors originated from a human donor in good health.

The genes are TRBV5-5 and TRBJ1-3; tentative D call: TRBD1 (6 bases). CDR1 is SGHKS, CDR2 YYEKEE, per germline (reference sequence). Trimming took 0 bases from V and 7 from J, leaving 17 bases between them. There are 16 residues in the CDR3. CDR3 in amino acids: CASSLGGKGQRNTIYF. DNA of the CDR3: TGTGCCAGCAGCTTGGGAGGTAAAGGACAGAGGAACACCATATATTTT.

This chain links TRBV6-1 with TRBJ2-5; D is perhaps TRBD1 or TRBD2 (5 bases each). Germline V gives CDR1 MNHNS, CDR2 SASEGT. V was clipped by 3 bases and J by 7 bases, with 12 bases between them. This CDR3 contains 13 residues. Written as DNA, the CDR3 is TGTGCCAGCAGTGACGGCAGGGACGGGACCCAGTACTTC. Residues: CASSDGRDGTQYF.

This sequence joins TRBV14 and TRBJ2-7; the match to TRBD2 covers 11 bases. The V segment lost 4 bases and the J segment 5 bases; nucleotides outside the gene matches: 4. The CDR3 is 14 amino acids. Per the germline V gene, CDR1 is SGHDN and CDR2 is FVKESK. The CDR3 is CASSLLAGVDEQYF. CDR3 in DNA: TGTGCCAGCAGCCTACTAGCGGGAGTGGACGAGCAGTACTTC. Variable domain in full (rest from reference TRBV14 and TRBJ2-7): EAGVTQFPSHSVIEKGQTVTLRCDPISGHDNLYWYRRVMGKEIKFLLHFVKESKQDESGMPNNRFLAERTGGTYSTLKVQPAELEDSGVYFCASSLLAGVDEQYFGPGTRLTVT.

With regard to this clonotype: Compared with germline, one end of the junction differs, possibly owing to a read error. The chain recombines TRBV24-1 with TRBJ2-6, with D unclear. The CDR3 consists of 13 residues. Germline CDR1 is KGHDR and CDR2 is SFDVKD. CDR3 DNA sequence: TGTGCCACCAGGGATTCTGGGGCCAACGTCCTGACTTTC. It codes for CATRDSGANVLTF.

The chain has TRBV4-1 and TRBJ1-1, with unresolved D. Deletions cut 3 bases from V and 1 base from J, with 9 bases between. The CDR3 totals 14 residues. Germline V gene sequence: CDR1 MGHRA, CDR2 YSYEKL. The CDR3 DNA reads TGCGCCAGCAGCCATCCGGTACCGAACACTGAAGCTTTCTTT. Amino acids: CASSHPVPNTEAFF.

This clonotype has more than one count but fewer than ten. The V call is TRBV9, the J call TRBJ1-6; maybe TRBD1 (5 bases). The CDR3 has 14 amino acids. Germline V gives CDR1 SGDLS, CDR2 YYNGEE. Trimming cost V 0 bases and J 8 bases, with 9 bases left between them. CDR3 residues: CASSVAGGDSPLHF. The CDR3 nucleotides are TGTGCCAGCAGCGTAGCTGGGGGTGATTCACCCCTCCACTTT.

Only a few counts were recorded for this clonotype. The V call is TRBV27, the J call TRBJ1-1; D unclear. CDR1 MNHEY and CDR2 SMNVEV come from the germline V gene (reference sequence). Trimming stripped 3 bases from V and 5 bases from J, with 13 bases between. This CDR3 is built from 14 residues. CDR3 nucleotide sequence: TGTGCCAGCAGTTTCTCCGTAGCGGGGACTGAAGCTTTCTTT. Residues: CASSFSVAGTEAFF.

This clonotype turned up a few times. The V gene is TRBV5-1, the J gene TRBJ1-1; D not certain. In germline, CDR1 is SGHRS, CDR2 YFSETQ. The CDR3 has 15 residues. V was clipped by 4 bases and J by 5 bases, with 18 bases between them. CDR3 in amino acids: CASSPRQFEGTEAFF. CDR3 in DNA: TGCGCCAGCAGCCCCCGGCAGTTTGAAGGAACTGAAGCTTTCTTT.

At least ten counts were recorded for this clonotype. V is TRBV25-1 and J is TRBJ2-1; D is unclear. Trimming cost V 8 bases and J 1 base, with 12 bases left between them. Germline assignment: CDR1 MGHDK and CDR2 SYGVNS. The CDR3 is made up of 14 amino acids. The CDR3 DNA reads TGTGCCAGCTCGTTTAGGCCTTCCTACAATGAGCAGTTCTTC. Amino acid sequence: CASSFRPSYNEQFF.

This clonotype was counted between two and nine times. The chain uses TRBV6-2 or TRBV6-3 and TRBJ1-2; TRBD1 matches at 11 bases. The junction had 5 bases not matched to a gene; V was cut back by 5 bases and J by 0 bases. From germline, CDR1 is MNHEY and CDR2 SVGEGT. This CDR3 comprises 16 residues. CDR3 amino acids: CASSRDRGTANYGYTF. The DNA for the CDR3 is TGTGCCAGCAGTCGGGACAGGGGGACGGCTAACTATGGCTACACCTTC.

The V and J genes are TRBV14 and TRBJ2-6; D is uncertain. From germline, CDR1 is SGHDN and CDR2 FVKESK. The CDR3 spans 18 residues. Trimming removed 1 base from V and 1 base from J, with 14 bases in between. CDR3 nucleotide sequence: TGTGCCAGCAGCCAAGGGGTAGGGTCAGTGTCTGGGGCCAACGTCCTGACTTTC. Amino acid sequence: CASSQGVGSVSGANVLTF.